The clone carrying this T cell receptor beta chain was counted at least ten times. Antigen: not known. The sample belongs to a study of neurological immune-mediated disorders. Study-wide findings and caveats: When the repertoires were sorted by phylogenetic grouping, those of 18 of 34 multiple sclerosis patients ended up in one related-CDR3 cluster, a possible signature.

The germline CDR1 and CDR2 sequences are SNHLY and FYNNEI. V was cut by 4 bases and J by 6 bases, with 13 bases left in between. There are 14 residues in the CDR3. TCRdb reprocessed the 5' RACE reads via MiXCR and lists one record per CDR3 protein. The repertoire holds approximately 44,000 distinct CDR3 sequences, with about 5% as singletons. Sorted libraries drew on 1 million CD4+ or CD8+ T cells. This clonotype originated in a woman between 18 and 29 years old with multiple sclerosis. The V gene is TRBV2, the J gene TRBJ1-5; tentative D call: TRBD1 (6 bases). The sample taken for sequencing was CD4+ T cells from blood. The CDR3 reads CASSVQGPGQPQHF. CDR3 nucleotide sequence: TGTGCCAGCAGTGTGCAGGGGCCGGGTCAGCCCCAGCATTTT.